The present T cell receptor beta chain was sequenced within a study of blood T cell repertoires in COVID-19. Overall study context: There were acute and convalescent COVID-19 samples, and they came from the United States, Italy and Spain. T cells, B-cell-depleted T cells, or PBMCs supplied cDNA or gDNA.

The CDR3 contains 15 residues. Trimming pared 5 bases from V and 7 bases from J, leaving 16 bases between. Germline loops: CDR1 SGHRS, CDR2 YFSETQ. In the original analysis: How many nucleated cells were present was estimated from reference gene primer amplification. The table came from immunoSEQ multiplex PCR; TCRdb's copy has only in-frame clones and leaves some out. Clone size and V and J calls were adopted from that table, with D and trimming inferred from the DNA. The sample records about 170,000 clones, roughly 86% being singletons. This TCR was recovered from a man aged 35-49 years who had recovered from COVID-19. Input material: peripheral blood. The chain has TRBV5-1 and TRBJ1-6, with D tentatively TRBD1 (5 bases). The CDR3 sequence is CASSFDSPKNSPLHF. The CDR3 nucleotides are TGCGCCAGCAGTTTTGACAGTCCCAAGAATTCACCCCTCCACTTT.